Listed here are 5 T cell receptor beta chains from one sample, sequenced in a study of blood T cell repertoires in COVID-19. Profiling relied on immunoSEQ multiplex PCR, and the TCRdb table lists in-frame clones only, not all of them. The table has roughly 250,000 clones, 70% to 90% seen once. What was sequenced was peripheral blood. Receptors originate from a woman between 40 and 55 years old who had recovered from COVID-19.

The chain uses TRBV6-5 and TRBJ2-1; 8 nucleotides line up with TRBD1. V lost 9 bases and J lost 2; bases outside the gene matches: 6. Germline CDR1 is MNHEY and CDR2 is SVGAGI. This CDR3 contains 14 residues. This chain's CDR3 is CASRQGTTYNEQFF. Written as DNA, the CDR3 is TGTGCCAGTAGACAGGGGACGACCTACAATGAGCAGTTCTTC.

The chain joins TRBV7-3 to TRBJ2-5; D unresolved. The CDR3 runs 13 residues. V lost 3 bases to trimming and J lost 4 bases, with 9 bases between them. In germline, CDR1 is SGHTA, CDR2 FQGTGA. CDR3: CASSLLRGETQYF. CDR3 DNA: TGTGCCAGCAGCTTGCTGAGAGGAGAGACCCAGTACTTC.

J is TRBJ2-1 and V is TRBV27, with 7 bases identical to TRBD1. The V gene end was trimmed by 8 bases and the J gene end by 5 bases; junction bases not matched to a gene: 3. The CDR3 has 12 residues. Germline V gene lookup returns CDR1 MNHEY and CDR2 SMNVEV (reference sequence). Written as DNA, the CDR3 is TGTGCCAGCGGGACAGCTAACAATGAGCAGTTCTTC. Protein: CASGTANNEQFF.

This clone was counted ten times or more. The V call is TRBV28, the J call TRBJ1-5; D gene ambiguous. V was clipped by 2 bases and J by 3 bases, with 17 bases between them. Germline lookup yields CDR1 MDHEN and CDR2 SYDVKM. The length of the CDR3 is 17 residues. The CDR3 loop is CASSLESLSGFNQPQHF. DNA of the CDR3: TGTGCCAGCAGTTTAGAGTCTTTGTCGGGATTCAATCAGCCCCAGCATTTT.

Only one count was recorded for this clone. The chain employs TRBV15 and TRBJ1-4; no definite D call. The V and J ends lost 0 bases and 6 bases respectively, with 11 bases between them. The CDR3 runs to 15 residues. The germline CDR1 and CDR2 sequences are LNHNV and YYDKDF (reference sequence). The CDR3 sequence is CATSRDPGGDEKLFF. The CDR3 DNA reads TGTGCCACCAGCAGAGATCCGGGTGGAGATGAAAAACTGTTTTTT.